The source of this TCR beta chain is a study of tissue T cells after allogeneic stem cell transplantation. This clone was detected only a few times. Antigen: not known. These gene names are mouse names. Read sequence stops 1 residue before the CDR3 end, and the germline J gene provides the missing end. The CDR3 contains 14 residues. CDR1 and CDR2 from the germline V gene are SGHLS and HYDKME. The trim removed 0 bases at V and 4 bases at J, leaving 4 bases unmatched. TCRdb's copy holds only in-frame clones and misses some; the assay was immunoSEQ multiplex PCR. The repertoire holds several thousand clones, with roughly 40% as singletons. Findings and caveats of the study: Tissue-detected TCR repertoire was only partly captured by blood and spleen T cells.

Specified time point: mouse harvest day 7 after allogeneic transplant. The graft held 10^6 splenic CD5+ T cells and 10^7 T-cell-depleted bone marrow cells. The sequence was obtained from a female BALB/c mouse given C57BL/6 T cells with graft-versus-host disease after an allogeneic hematopoietic cell transplant. V is TRBV12-2 and J is TRBJ2-7; 8 nucleotides agree with TRBD2. The material sequenced was skin. The CDR3: CASSLELGVYEQYF. The CDR3 DNA, read in part, is TGTGCCAGCTCTCTCGAACTGGGGGTGTATGAACAGTAC.